This passage covers 20 T cell receptor beta chains from one sample sequenced in a study of shared clonotypes between healthy human individuals. The repertoire was sequenced with immunoSEQ multiplex PCR; TCRdb's copy has only in-frame clones and lacks some. The profile shows about 2.2 million clones, just over 90% of them singletons. CD45RO negativity and positive selection for CCR7 defined naive CD8 cells, a population that excluded terminally differentiated effector memory CD45RA+ cells. The sequencing input was naive CD8+ T cells from PBMCs. The receptors here all came from a man between 18 and 29 years old in good health. Some clones in this sample may be carry-over from other donors' samples.

The chain links TRBV27 to TRBJ2-1, with D unresolved. The CDR3 is 14 residues long. Per germline, CDR1 MNHEY and CDR2 SMNVEV (reference sequence). Trimming left V 4 bases short and J 3 bases short, with 10 bases between. Here the CDR3 reads CASSSRPNYNEQFF. CDR3 sequence (DNA): TGTGCCAGCAGTTCCCGGCCGAACTACAATGAGCAGTTCTTC.

The chain carries TRBV19 and TRBJ2-2; tentative D call: TRBD1 (6 bases). V was shortened by 3 bases and J by 6 bases, with 14 bases between the two germline ends. CDR1 and CDR2 (germline): LNHDA, SQIVND (reference sequence). This CDR3 has 15 amino acids. CDR3 amino acids: CASSIGAGVPGELFF. DNA for the CDR3: TGTGCCAGTAGTATTGGTGCAGGGGTCCCCGGGGAGCTGTTTTTT.

The chain carries TRBV27 and TRBJ2-2, with D hard to call. The CDR3 spans 13 residues. V lost 4 bases to trimming and J lost 5 bases, with 8 bases between them. From germline, CDR1 is MNHEY and CDR2 SMNVEV (reference sequence). The CDR3 DNA is TGTGCCAGCAGTTCCTCGAGAACCGGGGAGCTGTTTTTT. It specifies CASSSSRTGELFF.

The rearrangement links TRBV7-9 to TRBJ1-2; D remains unclear. CDR3 length equals 16 residues. Trimming left V 8 bases short and J 4 bases short, with 23 bases between. Germline CDR1 SEHNR, CDR2 FQNEAQ (reference sequence). In nucleotides, the CDR3 is TGTGCCAGCGACGAGCGTAAGGGCGCCGAGGGCTATGGCTACACCTTC. This encodes CASDERKGAEGYGYTF.

The chain uses TRBV28 and TRBJ2-6; maybe TRBD1 (6 bases). CDR1 MDHEN and CDR2 SYDVKM come from the germline V gene. The ends were cut back, 7 bases at V and 2 bases at J, with 24 bases in the middle. This CDR3 region has 19 residues. The CDR3 sequence: CASKQTGTLILAGANVLTF. DNA for the CDR3: TGTGCCAGCAAGCAGACCGGGACACTGATTTTGGCTGGGGCCAACGTCCTGACTTTC. The full variable domain, its missing parts supplied by reference TRBV28 and TRBJ2-6, is DVKVTQSSRYLVKRTGEKVFLECVQDMDHENMFWYRQDPGLGLRLIYFSYDVKMKEKGDIPEGYSVSREKKERFSLILESASTNQTSMYLCASKQTGTLILAGANVLTFGAGSRLTVL.

V and J are TRBV19 and TRBJ1-2, with a weak D call TRBD1 (5 bases). The length of the CDR3 is 15 residues. Germline CDR1 reads LNHDA; CDR2 reads SQIVND (reference sequence). Trimming pared 7 bases from V and 7 bases from J, leaving 22 bases between. The CDR3, as DNA: TGTGCCAGTATCCCCCAGGGCCGATATTTCAGTGGCTACACCTTC. Translated: CASIPQGRYFSGYTF.

The rearrangement joins TRBV11-1 to TRBJ2-7, with 7 bases lining up with TRBD2. The CDR3 sequence is 13 residues long. Trimming at V came to 7 bases and at J to 3 bases, leaving 6 bases not matched to a gene. Germline CDR1 reads SGHAT; CDR2 reads FQDESV (reference sequence). CDR3 region: CASNPGEGYEQYF. The CDR3 DNA sequence: TGTGCCAGCAACCCCGGGGAGGGCTACGAGCAGTACTTC.

As DNA, the CDR3 is TGTGCCAGCAGCGTGCGGGAGGTTCCTAGCACAGATACGCAGTATTTT. Encoded protein: CASSVREVPSTDTQYF. The chain has TRBV5-4 and TRBJ2-3; 8 bases are shared with TRBD2. This CDR3 is built from 16 residues. Germline lookup yields CDR1 SGHNT and CDR2 YYREEE (reference sequence). V shed 4 bases and J 0 bases; nucleotides not matched to a gene: 7.

This clone was counted a single time. The chain uses TRBV10-3 and TRBJ1-1; D is unresolved. V was shortened by 0 bases and J by 1 base, with 9 bases between the two germline ends. This CDR3 comprises 15 residues. Germline values: CDR1 ENHRY, CDR2 SYGVKD. In DNA, the CDR3 is TGTGCCATCAGTGAGTCGATGGCGGGGAACACTGAAGCTTTCTTT. This sequence encodes CAISESMAGNTEAFF.

Comment on this clone: The same CDR3 arises from other DNA sequences in this sample as well. The CDR3: CASRLAGQETQYF. The CDR3, as DNA: TGTGCCAGCAGACTAGCGGGACAAGAGACCCAGTACTTC. The chain recombines TRBV19 with TRBJ2-5, with TRBD2 matching 11 bases. Unmatched junction bases numbered 2, after V lost 9 bases and J lost 2 bases. The CDR3 extends over 13 amino acids. Germline CDR1 is LNHDA and CDR2 is SQIVND (reference sequence).

The chain couples TRBV5-5 to TRBJ1-5, with unresolved D. The CDR3 loop spans 14 amino acids. With 0 bases removed from V and 7 bases from J, the gap between germline ends came to 11 bases. Germline V gene sequence: CDR1 SGHKS, CDR2 YYEKEE (reference sequence). CDR3 loop: CASSLEGRGQPQHF. CDR3 nucleotides: TGTGCCAGCAGCTTGGAAGGTCGCGGGCAGCCCCAGCATTTT.

V and J are TRBV28 and TRBJ1-2; 7 bases are a match to TRBD1. V was clipped by 7 bases and J by 4 bases; unmatched bases: 12. Germline V lookup: CDR1 MDHEN, CDR2 SYDVKM. The CDR3 has 15 residues. CDR3 nucleotides: TGTGCCAGCAACACCGACCGGGACAGCACCTATGGCTACACCTTC. This gives the protein CASNTDRDSTYGYTF.

The J gene is TRBJ1-2, the V gene TRBV11-2; the D gene is possibly TRBD1 (6 bases). V was pared by 1 base and J by 5 bases, with 11 bases between. The CDR3 has 14 residues. Per germline, CDR1 SGHAT and CDR2 FQNNGV. The CDR3 DNA reads as TGTGCCAGCAGCTTAGCAGCGGACAGATATGGCTACACCTTC. Its protein product is CASSLAADRYGYTF.

The chain combines TRBV5-6 with TRBJ2-2, with D uncertain. CDR1 SGHDT and CDR2 YYEEEE come from the germline V gene. The V end was cut by 2 bases, the J end by 6 bases, with 14 bases between. The CDR3 contains 15 residues. In nucleotides, the CDR3 is TGTGCCAGCAGCTTACGATCACCTCGAGCCGGGGAGCTGTTTTTT. Translated, it gives CASSLRSPRAGELFF.

V is TRBV5-6 and J is TRBJ1-2; tentative D call: TRBD1 (5 bases). This CDR3 has 13 amino acids. V gave up 5 bases and J gave up 8 bases, with 16 bases separating them. The germline V gene has CDR1 SGHDT and CDR2 YYEEEE. The CDR3 DNA reads as TGTGCCAGCAGACTGAAACGGGGGGACGGCTACACCTTC. Amino acid sequence: CASRLKRGDGYTF. Variable domain in full (rest from reference TRBV5-6 and TRBJ1-2): DAGVTQSPTHLIKTRGQQVTLRCSPKSGHDTVSWYQQALGQGPQFIFQYYEEEERQRGNFPDRFSGHQFPNYSSELNVNALLLGDSALYLCASRLKRGDGYTFGSGTRLTVV.

V is TRBV27 and J is TRBJ2-7; 7 bases match TRBD1. This CDR3 contains 16 residues. Germline CDR1 is MNHEY and CDR2 is SMNVEV (reference sequence). Trimming cost V 1 base and J 0 bases; bases outside gene matches: 6. CDR3 loop: CASSLLTRDSSYEQYF. The CDR3 region has the DNA TGTGCCAGCAGTTTATTAACAAGGGACAGCTCCTACGAGCAGTACTTC.

The chain employs TRBV27 and TRBJ2-7, with a tentative D call TRBD1 (7 bases). Looked up from germline, CDR1 is MNHEY and CDR2 is SMNVEV (reference sequence). This CDR3 has 14 residues. V was cut by 8 bases and J by 5 bases, with 19 bases left in between. In DNA, the CDR3 is TGTGCCAGCCAAGGGCGGGACAGTAGGCACGAGCAGTACTTC. This sequence encodes CASQGRDSRHEQYF.

This chain uses TRBV7-9 with TRBJ1-4, with D possibly being TRBD1 (5 bases). The germline V gene encodes CDR1 SEHNR and CDR2 FQNEAQ (reference sequence). The V gene lost 2 bases and the J gene lost 8 bases, with 18 bases spanning the gap. The CDR3 consists of 16 residues. The CDR3 loop reads CASSLTPRGEEEKLFF. As DNA, the CDR3 is TGTGCCAGCAGCTTAACGCCTAGGGGTGAAGAGGAAAAACTGTTTTTT.

Details on this clone: This specimen includes other DNA sequences encoding the same CDR3. The chain carries TRBV5-6 and TRBJ1-1; D gene uncertain. This CDR3 is 13 amino acids long. Deletions cut 0 bases from V and 4 bases from J, with 7 bases between. Germline V lookup: CDR1 SGHDT, CDR2 YYEEEE. The CDR3 here is CASSLGGGTEAFF. CDR3 nucleotide sequence: TGTGCCAGCAGCTTGGGTGGAGGCACTGAAGCTTTCTTT.

V is TRBV7-2 and J is TRBJ2-7, with 12 positions matching TRBD1. V dropped 5 bases and J dropped 6; count of bases not matched to a gene: 8. Germline-derived CDR1 and CDR2 are SGHTA and FQGNSA. The CDR3 contains 15 residues. The CDR3 protein is CASSPTGTGGGEQYF. The CDR3 nucleotides read TGTGCCAGCAGCCCCACCGGGACAGGGGGCGGCGAGCAGTACTTC.